This paragraph reports one T cell receptor beta chain. What it recognizes is unknown. This CDR3 is built from 15 residues. In germline, CDR1 is SGHRS, CDR2 YFSETQ. V shed 4 bases and J shed 2 bases, with 16 bases lying between them. The data were obtained in a study of cytomegalovirus exposure and HLA in healthy donors. Study-wide findings and caveats: Researchers reportedly found TCR beta sequences accurately predicted most subjects' HLA-A and HLA-B alleles. It was reported in a later analysis that an Asian-associated ancestry cluster showed fewer N-insertions than the roughly 670-donor mean. As immune exposure information, only CMV serostatus was available.

It was with 60 Vbeta and 13 Jbeta primers that the PCR ran. Data came from immunoSEQ multiplex PCR; TCRdb stores just in-frame clones and leaves some out. This table has some 150,000 clones, approximately 80% appearing once. This chain links TRBV5-1 with TRBJ2-7; a possible D gene is TRBD2 (5 bases). This receptor was identified in a woman aged 50 to 65 in good health and CMV-seropositive. The sequencing sample was made of PBMCs. The CDR3 DNA reads TGCGCCAGCAGCCGGGGTTATGGAGATGCCTACGAGCAGTACTTC. It translates to CASSRGYGDAYEQYF.